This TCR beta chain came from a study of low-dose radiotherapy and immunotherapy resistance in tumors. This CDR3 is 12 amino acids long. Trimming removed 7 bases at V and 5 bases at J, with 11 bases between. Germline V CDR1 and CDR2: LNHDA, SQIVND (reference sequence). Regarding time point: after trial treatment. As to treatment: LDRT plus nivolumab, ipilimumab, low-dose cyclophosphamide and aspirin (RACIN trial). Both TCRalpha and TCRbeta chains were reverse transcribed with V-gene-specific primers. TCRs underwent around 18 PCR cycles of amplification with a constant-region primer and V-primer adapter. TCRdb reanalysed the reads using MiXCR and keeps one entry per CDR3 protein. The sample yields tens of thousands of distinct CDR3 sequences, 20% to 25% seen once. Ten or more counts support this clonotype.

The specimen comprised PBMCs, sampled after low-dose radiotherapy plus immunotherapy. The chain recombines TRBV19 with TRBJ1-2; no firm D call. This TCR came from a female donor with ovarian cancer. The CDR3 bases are TGTGCCAGTACCAGTACCCGGTATGGCTACACCTTC. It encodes CASTSTRYGYTF.